This T cell receptor (beta chain) was sequenced during a study of regulatory T cells in long-lasting Graves disease. Across the study: Over 5 years of antithyroid drugs plus positive TSH receptor antibodies defined persistent Graves' disease.

Researchers made TCR beta libraries by using iRepertoire HTBI primers and running Arm-PCR on CDR3 regions. Per the original methods: Some 60 TRBV and about 15 TRBJ segments were identified across samples. A single record per CDR3 protein comes from TCRdb applying MiXCR to the multiplex PCR reads. TCRdb, not the authors, supplied the V and J calls. The sample contains about 470,000 distinct CDR3 sequences, about 22% of which appear only once. Overall study results and limits: Favored gene segments in persistent disease were TRBV28, TRBJ1-2 and TRBJ2-5.

The CDR3 loop spans 14 amino acids. Germline lookup yields CDR1 MNHEY and CDR2 SMNVEV (reference sequence). Trimming cost V 8 bases and J 5 bases; bases outside gene matches: 11. Described time point: persistent/refractory GD, antithyroid drugs over 5 years with positive TRAb. PBMCs provided the RNA from which the TCR library was made. Guidelines of the American Thyroid Association were used to diagnose Graves' disease. In its sample, this clonotype was seen a few times. Antigen: not known. The clonotype originates from a female donor with Graves disease. V is TRBV27 and J is TRBJ2-5, with 7 nucleotides matching TRBD2. The starting material was peripheral blood mononuclear cells (PBMCs), obtained when the disease was refractory, from a patient treated with antithyroid drugs. The CDR3 coding sequence is TGTGCCAGCGCCTTAGGGGAGGGCGGGGAGACCCAGTACTTC. Protein product: CASALGEGGETQYF.